The clone carrying this T cell receptor beta chain has a single count. Trimming removed 1 base at V and 3 bases at J, with 7 bases between. Per the germline V gene, CDR1 is MGHRA and CDR2 is YSYEKL. CDR3 length: 14 amino acids. Generated by immunoSEQ multiplex PCR, the TCRdb table keeps only in-frame clones and is missing some. The table includes under 95,000 clones, 75% to 95% detected once. The entry originates in a study of technical replicates of blood from a few donors. V and J are TRBV4-1 and TRBJ1-5; D is perhaps TRBD1 (5 bases). Sequences were obtained from T cells isolated from PBMCs. The clonotype was recovered from a human donor in good health. Some clones in this sample may be carry-over from other donors' samples. DNA of the CDR3: TGCGCCAGCAGCCAAGGCAGGGACAATCAGCCCCAGCATTTT. This translates into CASSQGRDNQPQHF.